This TCR beta chain was captured by sequencing in a study of T-cell memory formation after mild COVID-19. Overall study results and limits: Among clones contracting day 15 to 85, CD4/CD8 was balanced, whereas later expanders leaned CD4+.

This CDR3 spans 17 amino acids. In germline, CDR1 is SGHDT, CDR2 YYEEEE. Trimming removed 2 bases at V and 6 bases at J, with 22 bases between. TCRdb passed the 5' RACE reads through MiXCR, listing each CDR3 protein once. The sample holds a few hundred thousand distinct CDR3 sequences, about 21% seen once. In this sample, this clonotype turned up a few times. Its antigen is currently unknown. The chain has TRBV5-6 and TRBJ2-3; D gene unclear. The sequence was collected from an adult woman who had mild COVID-19 (a few samples of this study predate the infection). Cell type and time point are not known. The sample taken for sequencing was PBMCs or a T cell subset sorted from them (not recorded which). CDR3 loop: CASSLLPAVPLQDTQYF. The DNA of the CDR3 is TGTGCCAGCAGCTTACTTCCGGCAGTCCCTCTGCAGGATACGCAGTATTTT.